A single sample is the source of the 10 T cell receptor beta chains below, sequenced in a study of shared clonotypes between healthy human individuals. Clones were read by immunoSEQ multiplex PCR, and TCRdb kept only the in-frame ones, dropping some. The sample lists over a million clones; around 76% were seen once. Sequenced material: memory CD4+ T cells sorted from blood. Specified subset: CD45RA-negative fraction. The receptors were sampled from a man aged 18 to 30 in good health.

This clone appeared once. The gene calls are TRBV4-1 and TRBJ1-2; possibly TRBD1 for D (6 bases). The CDR3 length is 17 residues. V gave up 0 bases and J gave up 5 bases, with 19 bases separating them. Germline V gene data show CDR1 as MGHRA and CDR2 as YSYEKL. This CDR3 reads CASSQDPMGAGKYGYTF. CDR3 sequence (DNA): TGCGCCAGCAGCCAAGATCCCATGGGGGCAGGCAAATATGGCTACACCTTC.

This chain connects TRBV5-6 to TRBJ2-5; no clear D. The better agreement between TRBJ2-7 and the DNA end casts doubt on the J call. Germline CDR1 is SGHDT and CDR2 is YYEEEE. The CDR3 length is 11 residues. For the CDR3, the DNA is TGTGCCAGCAGCTCGGAGTACGAGCAGTACTTC. This gives the protein CASSSEYEQYF.

The chain uses TRBV7-2 and TRBJ2-5, with D maybe TRBD2 (7 bases). The DNA end is more similar to TRBJ2-7, so the J call may be wrong. CDR1 is SGHTA and CDR2 is FQGNSA in the germline V gene. This CDR3 contains 15 residues. The CDR3 DNA reads as TGTGCCAGCAGCTTAGCCGCGGGGGCTGGGTACGAGCAGTACTTC. It yields the protein CASSLAAGAGYEQYF.

Note on this clone: Other DNA sequences in this specimen translate into the identical CDR3. V and J are TRBV5-1 and TRBJ1-1; no definite D call. The CDR3 runs to 14 residues. Germline CDR1 SGHRS, CDR2 YFSETQ. Deletions cut 0 bases from V and 1 base from J, with 7 bases between. This CDR3 reads CASSLGWGNTEAFF. The CDR3 bases are TGCGCCAGCAGCTTGGGGTGGGGGAACACTGAAGCTTTCTTT.

The sample holds many counts of this clone. The chain links TRBV7-8 to TRBJ2-1, with TRBD2 as a possible D gene (6 bases). The CDR3 is 16 amino acids. V was clipped by 2 bases and J by 0 bases, with 11 bases between them. CDR1 is SGHVS, CDR2 FQNEAQ, per germline. Here the CDR3 DNA reads TGTGCCAGCAGCTTATCCGGGAGTAGCTCCTACAATGAGCAGTTCTTC. The encoded protein is CASSLSGSSSYNEQFF. Full variable domain (remainder filled in from reference TRBV7-8 and TRBJ2-1): GAGVSQSPRYKVAKRGQDVALRCDPISGHVSLFWYQQALGQGPEFLTYFQNEAQLDKSGLPSDRFFAERPEGSVSTLKIQRTQQEDSAVYLCASSLSGSSSYNEQFFGPGTRLTVL.

The V gene is TRBV2, the J gene TRBJ1-2, with D perhaps matching TRBD1 (5 bases). Germline assignment: CDR1 SNHLY and CDR2 FYNNEI. The CDR3 is 14 residues long. The V and J ends lost 5 bases and 0 bases respectively, with 10 bases between them. CDR3 amino acids: CASSQQDSNYGYTF. The CDR3 DNA reads TGTGCCAGCAGTCAACAGGACTCTAACTATGGCTACACCTTC.

V usage is TRBV28 and J usage is TRBJ2-5, with D uncertain. Trimming took 6 bases from V and 1 from J, leaving 15 bases between them. The CDR3 runs to 15 residues. Germline CDR1 and CDR2: MDHEN and SYDVKM. The CDR3 loop reads CASSNKRATQETQYF. The CDR3 coding sequence is TGTGCCAGCAGCAACAAACGGGCTACCCAAGAGACCCAGTACTTC.

Only a few counts were recorded for this clone. V usage is TRBV30 and J usage is TRBJ1-1, with unresolved D. The V end lost 3 bases, the J end lost 2 bases, and 10 bases lay between the germline ends. Germline CDR1 is GTSNPN and CDR2 is SVGIG (reference sequence). This CDR3 is built from 13 residues. CDR3 sequence (DNA): TGTGCCTGGAGGGAAAGGCACAACACTGAAGCTTTCTTT. Translated, it gives CAWRERHNTEAFF.

The chain links TRBV11-2 to TRBJ2-6, with D possibly called TRBD1 or TRBD2 (6 bases each). Trimming cost V 0 bases and J 0 bases, with 15 bases left between them. Per the germline V gene, CDR1 is SGHAT and CDR2 is FQNNGV. There are 19 residues in the CDR3. The CDR3 coding sequence is TGTGCCAGCAGCTTAGATCGGGGCAGGGGAGGCTCTGGGGCCAACGTCCTGACTTTC. Its translation is CASSLDRGRGGSGANVLTF. Complete variable domain (other parts from reference TRBV11-2 and TRBJ2-6): EAGVAQSPRYKIIEKRQSVAFWCNPISGHATLYWYQQILGQGPKLLIQFQNNGVVDDSQLPKDRFSAERLKGVDSTLKIQPAKLEDSAVYLCASSLDRGRGGSGANVLTFGAGSRLTVL.

The chain joins TRBV5-1 to TRBJ1-6; a weak D match, TRBD1 (6 bases). V was clipped by 3 bases and J by 10 bases, with 14 bases between them. The CDR3 extends over 14 amino acids. CDR1 is SGHRS, CDR2 YFSETQ, per germline. CDR3: CASSSTGYGSPLHF. The CDR3 DNA reads as TGCGCCAGCAGCTCGACAGGCTACGGATCACCCCTCCACTTT.